This T cell receptor beta chain was captured by sequencing in a study of OX40 agonist ivuxolimab in advanced cancers. At the level of the study: Patients received intravenous ivuxolimab every 2 weeks at 0.01 to 10 mg/kg. Study-level points and caveats: Researchers report that CD8+ T cells had, on average, more expanded clones than CD4+.

Using immunoSEQ multiplex PCR, the repertoire was profiled, and TCRdb retains in-frame clones only, with some absent. The repertoire has some 45,000 clones, around 90% of them found once; the top ten carry around 17%. This CDR3 region has 15 residues. Germline CDR1 is MNHEY and CDR2 is SMNVEV (reference sequence). The J segment lost 5 bases and the V segment lost 8 bases, leaving 10 bases of the junction unmatched. With regard to this clone: The antigen is not known.

The specimen was CD4+ or CD8+ T cells sorted from blood, collected in a trial of the OX40 agonist ivuxolimab. V and J are TRBV27 and TRBJ1-3; 9 bases are shared with TRBD1. The source is an adult with an advanced solid tumor such as melanoma, head and neck, liver or kidney cancer. The CDR3 here is CASAKTQGARNTIYF. The DNA of the CDR3 is TGTGCCAGCGCCAAGACACAGGGGGCGAGAAACACCATATATTTT.